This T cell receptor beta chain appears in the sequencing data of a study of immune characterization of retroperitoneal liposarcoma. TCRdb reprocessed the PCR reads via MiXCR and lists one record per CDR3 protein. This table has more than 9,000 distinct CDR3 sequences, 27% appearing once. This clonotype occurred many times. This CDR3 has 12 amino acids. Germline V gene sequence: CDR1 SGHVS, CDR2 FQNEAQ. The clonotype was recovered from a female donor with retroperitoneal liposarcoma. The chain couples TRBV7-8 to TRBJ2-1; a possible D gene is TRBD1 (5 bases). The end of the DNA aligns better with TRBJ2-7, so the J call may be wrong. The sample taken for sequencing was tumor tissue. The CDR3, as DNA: TGTGCCAGCAGCTTTCCCAGGGCCGAGCAGTACTTC. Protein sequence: CASSFPRAEQYF.